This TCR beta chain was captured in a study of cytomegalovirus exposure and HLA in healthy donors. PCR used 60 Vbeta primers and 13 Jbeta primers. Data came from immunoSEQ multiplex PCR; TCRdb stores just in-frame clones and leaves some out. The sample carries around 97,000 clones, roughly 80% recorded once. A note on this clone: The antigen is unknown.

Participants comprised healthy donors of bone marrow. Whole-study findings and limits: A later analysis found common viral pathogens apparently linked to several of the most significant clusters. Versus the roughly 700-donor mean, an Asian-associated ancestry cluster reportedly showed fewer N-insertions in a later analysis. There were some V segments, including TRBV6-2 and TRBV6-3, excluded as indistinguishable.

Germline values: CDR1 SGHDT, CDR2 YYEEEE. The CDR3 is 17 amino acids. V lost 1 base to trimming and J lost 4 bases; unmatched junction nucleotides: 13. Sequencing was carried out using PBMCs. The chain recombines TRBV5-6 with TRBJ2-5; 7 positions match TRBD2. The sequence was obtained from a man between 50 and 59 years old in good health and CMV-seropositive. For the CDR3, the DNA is TGTGCCAGCAGCTTGTGGCACCTGACTAGCTGGAGAGAGACCCAGTACTTC. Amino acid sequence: CASSLWHLTSWRETQYF.